This TCR beta chain was identified during a study of OX40 agonist ivuxolimab in advanced cancers. Overall study findings and caveats: Among the lowest peripheral clonal expansion occurred in 0.1-3.0 mg/kg partial responders.

V was shortened by 6 bases and J by 3 bases, with 22 bases between the two germline ends. The CDR3 sequence is 16 residues long. Germline assignment: CDR1 SGHDT and CDR2 YYEEEE. This table comes from immunoSEQ multiplex PCR, and its TCRdb copy is limited to in-frame clones, with some not included. The repertoire consists of more than 70,000 clones, with approximately 85% occurring once and the leading ten covering more than 0.5%. This clone was counted between two and nine times. Its target is unknown. This rearrangement joins TRBV5-6 to TRBJ2-7, with a weak D call TRBD2 (6 bases). This receptor was taken from an adult with an advanced solid tumor such as melanoma, head and neck, liver or kidney cancer. Sequences were derived from CD4+ or CD8+ T cells sorted from blood, sampled in a trial of the OX40 agonist ivuxolimab. CDR3: CASTLSADYRFYEQYF. DNA of the CDR3: TGTGCCAGCACCCTAAGCGCGGACTACCGCTTCTACGAGCAGTACTTC.